These 9 T cell receptor beta chains share one sample of origin, sequenced in a study of cytomegalovirus exposure and HLA in healthy donors. PCR employed 60 Vbeta and 13 Jbeta primers. Profiled with immunoSEQ multiplex PCR; TCRdb holds only in-frame clones, not every one. The sample includes roughly 200,000 clones, roughly 84% seen only once; the top ten take 1.7%. Material for sequencing was PBMCs. The source is a man between 50 and 59 years old in good health and CMV-seronegative.

The chain recombines TRBV7-2 with TRBJ1-5; D not resolved. CDR3 length: 15 amino acids. Germline values: CDR1 SGHTA, CDR2 FQGNSA. Trimming took 5 bases from V and 5 from J, leaving 16 bases between them. This chain's CDR3 is CASSPFGEGYQPQHF. For the CDR3, the DNA is TGTGCCAGCAGCCCCTTCGGGGAGGGCTATCAGCCCCAGCATTTT. The complete variable domain, with remaining parts taken from reference TRBV7-2 and TRBJ1-5, reads GAGVSQSPSNKVTEKGKDVELRCDPISGHTALYWYRQSLGQGLEFLIYFQGNSAPDKSGLPSDRFSAERTGGSVSTLTIQRTQQEDSAVYLCASSPFGEGYQPQHFGDGTRLSIL.

The chain employs TRBV25-1 and TRBJ2-3; maybe TRBD2 (6 bases). CDR1 is MGHDK and CDR2 is SYGVNS in the germline V gene. V was cut by 2 bases and J by 2 bases, with 8 bases left in between. The CDR3 covers 14 residues. The CDR3, as DNA: TGTGCCAGCAGTGAAGAGGACTACACAGATACGCAGTATTTT. It is translated as CASSEEDYTDTQYF.

This clone has only a few counts. J is TRBJ2-5 and V is TRBV28; TRBD1 matches 8 bases. The CDR3 has 16 residues. Per the germline V gene, CDR1 is MDHEN and CDR2 is SYDVKM. V was clipped by 4 bases and J by 1 base; unmatched bases: 8. The CDR3 protein is CASSSTGGNPQETQYF. The CDR3 DNA reads as TGTGCCAGCAGTTCAACAGGGGGGAACCCCCAAGAGACCCAGTACTTC.

This clone has only a few counts. In DNA, the CDR3 is TGTGCCAGCACCTTGACAGGGTTAGGCTACGAGCAGTACTTC. The encoded protein is CASTLTGLGYEQYF. The rearrangement joins TRBV6-1 to TRBJ2-7; 7 bases agree with TRBD1. J was trimmed by 3 bases and V by 7 bases; bases with no gene match: 9. The CDR3 consists of 14 residues. In germline, CDR1 is MNHNS, CDR2 SASEGT.

The chain has TRBV28 and TRBJ1-6; D is unclear. V lost 4 bases to trimming and J lost 14 bases, with 15 bases between them. The germline V gene has CDR1 MDHEN and CDR2 SYDVKM. This CDR3 spans 13 amino acids. CDR3 in DNA: TGTGCCAGCAGTTCCCGGACGAGGAGGGCCCTCCACTTT. Translation gives CASSSRTRRALHF.

In this sample, this clone turned up once. V gene TRBV30 combines with J gene TRBJ2-3; 9 bases map to TRBD2. From germline, CDR1 is GTSNPN and CDR2 SVGIG (reference sequence). The V and J ends lost 1 base and 0 bases, in that order; junction bases with no gene match: 5. This CDR3 has 16 amino acids. CDR3 sequence: CAWSAGLAVSTDTQYF. The CDR3 DNA follows: TGTGCCTGGAGTGCGGGACTAGCCGTGAGCACAGATACGCAGTATTTT.

This clone showed up just once. The chain links TRBV7-2 to TRBJ2-7; D not resolved. The CDR3 covers 13 residues. Germline V gene data show CDR1 as SGHTA and CDR2 as FQGNSA. The V gene lost 5 bases and the J gene lost 6 bases, with 14 bases spanning the gap. The CDR3 spells CASSLNWLSEQYF. Here the CDR3 DNA reads TGTGCCAGCAGCCTCAATTGGCTCTCCGAGCAGTACTTC.

This clone was detected only once. CDR3 in DNA: TGTGCCAGCAGTCGAACAGGGGCCCTTAATGAAAAACTGTTTTTT. Translated: CASSRTGALNEKLFF. The rearrangement joins TRBV2 to TRBJ1-4; 7 bases are a match to TRBD1. J lost 4 bases, V lost 5 bases, and 7 bases had no gene match. Germline CDR1 is SNHLY and CDR2 is FYNNEI. This CDR3 contains 15 residues.

The chain is built from TRBV28 and TRBJ2-2; weak D call: TRBD1 (6 bases). This CDR3 has 13 residues. V shed 1 base and J shed 6 bases, with 6 bases lying between them. Per the germline V gene, CDR1 is MDHEN and CDR2 is SYDVKM. In DNA, the CDR3 is TGTGCCAGCAGTTTATCAGGGGCCGGGGAGCTGTTTTTT. Its protein product is CASSLSGAGELFF.